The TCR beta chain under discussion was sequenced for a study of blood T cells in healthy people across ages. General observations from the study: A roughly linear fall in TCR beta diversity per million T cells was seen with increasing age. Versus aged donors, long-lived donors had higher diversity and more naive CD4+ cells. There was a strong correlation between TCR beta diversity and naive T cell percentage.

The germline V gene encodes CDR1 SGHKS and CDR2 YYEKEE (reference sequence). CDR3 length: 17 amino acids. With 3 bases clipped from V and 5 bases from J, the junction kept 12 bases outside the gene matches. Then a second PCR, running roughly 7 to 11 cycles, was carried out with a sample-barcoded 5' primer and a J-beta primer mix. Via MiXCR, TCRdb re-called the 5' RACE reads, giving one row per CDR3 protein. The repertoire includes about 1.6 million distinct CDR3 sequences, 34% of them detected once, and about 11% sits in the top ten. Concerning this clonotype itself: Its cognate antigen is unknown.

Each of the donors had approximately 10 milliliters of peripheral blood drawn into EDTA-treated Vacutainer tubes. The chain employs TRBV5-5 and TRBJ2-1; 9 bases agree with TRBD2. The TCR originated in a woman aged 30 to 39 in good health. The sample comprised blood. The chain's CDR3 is CASSWGSGSGRNNEQFF. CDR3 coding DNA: TGTGCCAGCAGCTGGGGTAGCGGGAGTGGACGAAACAATGAGCAGTTCTTC.